The entry below describes one TCR beta chain. The germline gene is not matched at one end of the junction; a read error may be the cause. The data stem from a study of blood T cells in healthy people across ages. A second roughly 6 to 11 cycle PCR used barcoded and J-beta primers. TCRdb reprocessed the 5' RACE reads with MiXCR, giving one entry per CDR3 protein. The table records 800,000 to 1,000,000 distinct CDR3 sequences, roughly 50% of them present only once. CDR3 length equals 18 residues. The germline CDR1 and CDR2 sequences are SEHNR and FQNEAQ (reference sequence). The sequence was obtained from a man under 40 in good health. V is TRBV7-9 and J is TRBJ1-2; TRBD1 agrees at 8 bases. Sequenced: blood. The CDR3, as DNA: TGTGCCAGCAGCTTAGCGAAAGGACAGGGACCCTCTTACTATGGCCACACCTTC. Protein: CASSLAKGQGPSYYGHTF. The full variable domain, completed using reference TRBV7-9 and TRBJ1-2, is DTGVSQNPRHKITKRGQNVTFRCDPISEHNRLYWYRQTLGQGPEFLTYFQNEAQLEKSRLLSDRFSAERPKGSFSTLEIQRTEQGDSAMYLCASSLAKGQGPSYYGHTFGSGTRLTVV.